Below are 23 T cell receptor beta chains sequenced from a single sample in a study of T cell repertoires in cytomegalovirus infection (dated by TCRdb to the late 2010s). The treatment or condition label, read with the paper, signifies: in vitro stimulation with specific CMV peptide epitopes to enrich CMV-specific T cells. TCRdb names Illumina HiSeq 1500 as the instrument used. Using fastp at Q25 and MiXCR, TCRdb reprocessed the public reads and kept productive beta chains. Every distinct CDR3 protein forms one entry, paired with its most common genes and DNA. The table for this sample lists approximately 730,000 distinct CDR3 sequences; 30% to 40% of them were counted only once. Of the sample, roughly 18% falls within the top ten clones. No antigen has been identified for these receptors. The sample in question was cultured PBMCs, obtained from culture after CMV antigen stimulation. The receptors originated from a human donor in good health (CMV status not recorded). Some clones in this sample may be carry-over from other donors' samples.

The chain joins TRBV7-6 to TRBJ2-1; 7 nucleotides line up with TRBD1. The CDR3 extends over 16 amino acids. The trim removed 4 bases at V and 0 bases at J, leaving 6 bases unmatched. Germline values: CDR1 SGHVS, CDR2 FNYEAQ. The CDR3 region has the DNA TGTGCCAGCAGCTCGACAGGGTGGAGCTCCTACAATGAGCAGTTCTTC. Translating gives CASSSTGWSSYNEQFF.

The chain couples TRBV6-1 to TRBJ2-7; a weak D match, TRBD2 (6 bases). The CDR3 is 12 amino acids. V was cut by 7 bases and J by 3 bases, with 10 bases left in between. Germline CDR1 is MNHNS and CDR2 is SASEGT. CDR3 sequence (DNA): TGTGCCAGCACCGGGAGCAACTACGAGCAGTACTTC. Protein sequence: CASTGSNYEQYF.

The CDR3 loop reads CASSITGPGGVGQPQHF. CDR3 coding DNA: TGTGCCAGTAGTATCACGGGGCCAGGGGGTGTCGGTCAGCCCCAGCATTTT. This chain links TRBV19 with TRBJ1-5; 7 nucleotides line up with TRBD1. The J segment lost 6 bases and the V segment lost 3 bases, leaving 14 bases of the junction unmatched. The V gene's germline CDR1 is LNHDA and CDR2 SQIVND (reference sequence). The CDR3 contains 17 residues.

This clonotype was seen more than once but under ten times. The chain is built from TRBV15 and TRBJ2-7, with TRBD1 as a possible D gene (6 bases). There are 15 residues in the CDR3. The germline CDR1 and CDR2 sequences are LNHNV and YYDKDF (reference sequence). V dropped 3 bases and J dropped 3 bases, with 15 bases sitting between them. The CDR3 spells CATSRDRDTYYEQYF. The CDR3 coding sequence is TGTGCCACCAGCAGGGACCGGGACACCTACTACGAGCAGTACTTC.

This clonotype was detected once. The V gene is TRBV6-8, the J gene TRBJ2-7; D gene uncertain. CDR1 and CDR2 (germline): MNHGY, SAAAGT. The V end was cut by 7 bases, the J end by 3 bases, with 10 bases between. The CDR3 consists of 12 residues. CDR3 amino acids: CASMGRSYEQYF. CDR3 DNA: TGTGCCAGCATGGGAAGGAGCTACGAGCAGTACTTC.

The table lists this clonotype with a few counts. The chain uses TRBV24-1 and TRBJ2-3; possible D gene TRBD2, 6 bases. The CDR3 has 21 amino acids. V gave up 4 bases and J gave up 2 bases, with 30 bases separating them. Germline lookup yields CDR1 KGHDR and CDR2 SFDVKD. The chain's CDR3 is CATSEDPSTASSAPYTDTQYF. In DNA form, the CDR3 reads TGTGCCACCAGTGAAGATCCTTCTACAGCTTCTAGCGCCCCTTACACAGATACGCAGTATTTT.

This clonotype was counted a few times. V gene TRBV4-1 combines with J gene TRBJ2-7; D remains ambiguous. Trimming took 3 bases from V and 0 from J, leaving 9 bases between them. This CDR3 spans 14 amino acids. In germline, CDR1 is MGHRA, CDR2 YSYEKL. In nucleotides, the CDR3 is TGCGCCAGCAGCCAGGCACAGAGCTCCTACGAGCAGTACTTC. The encoded protein is CASSQAQSSYEQYF.

The table lists this clonotype with a few counts. V is TRBV10-3 and J is TRBJ1-6; TRBD1 matches 9 bases. V trimming: 10 bases; J trimming: 14 bases; junction bases outside the gene matches: 15. This CDR3 spans 14 amino acids. Per the germline V gene, CDR1 is ENHRY and CDR2 is SYGVKD. The CDR3 DNA is TGTGCCACCGACCAGGGACAGGGCCTGGCTACCCTCCACTTT. Translation gives CATDQGQGLATLHF.

In regard to this clonotype: Mismatch with germline at one junction end may stem from a read error. The rearrangement uses TRBV7-6 and TRBJ2-3; D may match TRBD1 or TRBD2 (6 bases each). CDR1 and CDR2 from the germline V gene are SGHVS and FNYEAQ. The CDR3 loop spans 15 amino acids. As DNA, the CDR3 is TGTGCCAGCAGCTACGGGCCGGGGGCAGAAGATCCGCAGTATTTT. Encoded protein: CASSYGPGAEDPQYF.

The chain links TRBV28 to TRBJ2-3; D unresolved. V dropped 3 bases and J dropped 8 bases, with 12 bases sitting between them. CDR1 is MDHEN, CDR2 SYDVKM, per germline. This CDR3 spans 13 amino acids. CDR3 nucleotides: TGTGCCAGCAGTTTTGCAGATAGAATTACGCAGTATTTT. This gives the protein CASSFADRITQYF.

The chain combines TRBV24-1 with TRBJ2-2; TRBD2 aligns across 7 bases. This CDR3 region has 16 residues. Trimming took 3 bases from V and 0 from J; bases not matched to a gene: 3. Per the germline V gene, CDR1 is KGHDR and CDR2 is SFDVKD. CDR3 protein: CATSDPSGANTGELFF. As DNA, the CDR3 is TGTGCCACCAGTGATCCTAGCGGAGCGAACACCGGGGAGCTGTTTTTT.

A few counts support this clonotype. The rearrangement links TRBV7-8 to TRBJ1-1; TRBD1 matches at 9 bases. This CDR3 comprises 15 residues. CDR1 is SGHVS and CDR2 is FQNEAQ in the germline V gene. V was pared by 3 bases and J by 3 bases, with 5 bases of the junction left unmatched. The CDR3 reads CASSFGTGSYTEAFF. The CDR3 DNA follows: TGTGCCAGCAGCTTCGGGACAGGGTCTTACACTGAAGCTTTCTTT.

The rearrangement uses TRBV27 and TRBJ2-1; 7 bases are shared with TRBD2. The CDR3 is 14 amino acids. J gave up 9 bases and V 6 bases, and 11 bases lay outside the gene matches. Germline assignment: CDR1 MNHEY and CDR2 SMNVEV (reference sequence). The CDR3 region is CASRRVSGGVEQFF. For the CDR3, the DNA is TGTGCCAGCAGGAGAGTCTCGGGGGGTGTTGAGCAGTTCTTC.

The chain has TRBV11-2 and TRBJ2-3, with TRBD2 matching 11 bases. J gave up 2 bases and V 3 bases, and 4 bases lay outside the gene matches. From germline, CDR1 is SGHAT and CDR2 FQNNGV. The CDR3 spans 16 residues. The CDR3 DNA is TGTGCCAGCAGCTTGACTAGCGGGGCACTCACAGATACGCAGTATTTT. Its translation: CASSLTSGALTDTQYF.

V is TRBV12-3 or TRBV12-4 and J is TRBJ2-1, with a tentative D call TRBD2 (6 bases). The CDR3 has 16 residues. The V end lost 5 bases, the J end lost 4 bases, and 18 bases lay between the germline ends. The CDR3 is CASSPPGLASYNEQFF. CDR3 nucleotide sequence: TGTGCCAGCAGTCCCCCGGGACTGGCCTCGTACAATGAGCAGTTCTTC.

This clonotype was counted between two and nine times. The J gene is TRBJ2-5, the V gene TRBV28, with a possible D match to TRBD2 (6 bases). CDR3 size: 16 residues. Germline assignment: CDR1 MDHEN and CDR2 SYDVKM. The germline V and J ends were trimmed by 6 bases and 5 bases, with 22 bases remaining between them. CDR3 protein: CASSLVELAGSETQYF. The CDR3 nucleotides read TGTGCCAGCAGCCTTGTAGAACTAGCAGGGAGTGAGACCCAGTACTTC.

This clonotype appeared a few times. The rearrangement links TRBV6-5 to TRBJ2-1; D may be TRBD1 (6 bases). Germline V lookup: CDR1 MNHEY, CDR2 SVGAGI. With 0 bases removed from V and 4 bases from J, the gap between germline ends came to 10 bases. The CDR3 contains 15 residues. In nucleotides, the CDR3 is TGTGCCAGCAGTTACTCAACCGGACAGTACAATGAGCAGTTCTTC. Protein product: CASSYSTGQYNEQFF.

This clonotype has a handful of counts. This chain uses TRBV7-9 with TRBJ2-7; 8 bases are shared with TRBD1. In germline, CDR1 is SEHNR, CDR2 FQNEAQ (reference sequence). Losses at the gene ends were 6 bases for V and 5 bases for J; bases not matched to a gene: 18. The CDR3 loop spans 17 amino acids. In nucleotides, the CDR3 is TGTGCCAGCAGACCCCCAACAGCGACAGGGGAAATCGACGAGCAGTACTTC. Translating it yields CASRPPTATGEIDEQYF.

CDR3 region: CSVKGAEDVLEQYF. CDR3 in DNA: TGCAGCGTCAAAGGAGCGGAGGATGTCTTGGAGCAGTACTTC. The genes are TRBV29-1 and TRBJ2-7, with a tentative D call TRBD2 (5 bases). Germline CDR1 SQVTM, CDR2 ANQGSEA. Trimming cost V 6 bases and J 7 bases, with 22 bases left between them. CDR3 length: 14 residues.

This chain connects TRBV6-8 to TRBJ1-1, with D possibly TRBD1 on 5 matching bases. V was shortened by 0 bases and J by 0 bases, with 11 bases between the two germline ends. CDR1 and CDR2 (germline): MNHGY, SAAAGT. There are 16 residues in the CDR3. The CDR3 coding sequence is TGTGCCAGCAGTTACTCGACAGACTATATGAACACTGAAGCTTTCTTT. Its protein product is CASSYSTDYMNTEAFF.

This clonotype occurred a few times. The chain's CDR3 is CASSQVIGGGRNYGYTF. CDR3 nucleotides: TGTGCCAGCAGCCAAGTAATTGGGGGGGGCCGTAACTATGGCTACACCTTC. The chain joins TRBV4-2 to TRBJ1-2; possible D gene TRBD1, 6 bases. Trimming shortened V by 1 base and J by 1 base, and 16 bases separated the two germline ends. Per germline, CDR1 LGHNA and CDR2 YNFKEQ. The CDR3 is made up of 17 amino acids.

This clonotype was counted between two and nine times. V and J are TRBV5-4 and TRBJ2-4; the D call may be TRBD1 or TRBD2 (5 bases each). This CDR3 has 15 amino acids. The V gene lost 3 bases and the J gene lost 5 bases, with 15 bases spanning the gap. Looked up from germline, CDR1 is SGHNT and CDR2 is YYREEE (reference sequence). CDR3 coding DNA: TGTGCCAGCAGCTCGAACGTGGGACGGGAAAACATTCAGTACTTC. Amino acid sequence: CASSSNVGRENIQYF.

This clonotype was seen ten or more times. The rearrangement uses TRBV12-3 or TRBV12-4 and TRBJ1-1, with D tentatively TRBD1 (6 bases). CDR3 length: 14 residues. The V and J ends lost 6 bases and 2 bases respectively, with 13 bases between them. The CDR3 coding sequence is TGTGCCAGCAGGAAGGGACACACTAACACTGAAGCTTTCTTT. Translated: CASRKGHTNTEAFF.